The rows below give T cell receptor beta chains drawn from one sample of a study of blood T cell repertoires in COVID-19. Only in-frame clones appear in the TCRdb table, and some are missing; sequencing was by immunoSEQ multiplex PCR. This sample yields around 190,000 clones, of which roughly 76% are seen a single time; roughly 9.6% belongs to the top ten. What was sequenced was peripheral blood. The receptors derive from a woman aged 40 to 50 with COVID-19, enrolled during active disease. Each CDR3 is given with its conserved first and last residue. A D gene is named only where the DNA matches it firmly. The size entry is marked missing in some rows and otherwise reads once, few, many or a size class.

cdr3_nt	cdr3_aa	j_call	v_call	clone_size	d_call
TGTGCCAGCAGCTTAAACAAATACGAGCAGTACTTC	CASSLNKYEQYF	TRBJ2-7	TRBV11-2	.	.
TGTGCCAGCAGCCCTAGCGGGAGAACCAATGAGCAGTTCTTC	CASSPSGRTNEQFF	TRBJ2-1	TRBV7-3	.	TRBD2
TGCAGCGTTGCGGGACTAGTCGGGGAGACCCAGTACTTC	CSVAGLVGETQYF	TRBJ2-5	TRBV29-1	.	TRBD2
TGCGCCAGCAGCCAAGTTTGGCCAGTTAACACCGGGGAGCTGTTTTTT	CASSQVWPVNTGELFF	TRBJ2-2	TRBV4-1	few	.
TGTGCCAGCGGGACGACCTCAAGGGGGATTGTAGGTGAAAAACTGTTTTTT	CASGTTSRGIVGEKLFF	TRBJ1-4	TRBV5-6	.	.
TGCGCCAGCAGTACCGTCTCCAGCGGAGAGACCCAGTACTTC	CASSTVSSGETQYF	TRBJ2-5	TRBV10-2	.	.
TGTGCCAGCAGTTTAAGGTTGGGCTCTAGCGGGAATTATGAGCAGTTCTTC	CASSLRLGSSGNYEQFF	TRBJ2-1	TRBV28	.	TRBD2
TGTGCCAGCACTACAGGGGGAACTGGGGCCAACGTCCTGACTTTC	CASTTGGTGANVLTF	TRBJ2-6	TRBV6-5	once	TRBD1
TGTGCCAGCAGGCCTCATGGACAGGGGATCACAGATACGCAGTATTTT	CASRPHGQGITDTQYF	TRBJ2-3	TRBV5-8	.	TRBD1
TGCGCCAGCAGCCAAGGATACGGTGCTTCACCCCTCCACTTT	CASSQGYGASPLHF	TRBJ1-6	TRBV4-1	.	.
TGTGCCAGCAGCTTGGGGGCAGGGGTCTACAATGAGCAGTTCTTC	CASSLGAGVYNEQFF	TRBJ2-1	TRBV5-4	.	.
TGTGCCACCAGTGGGACAGGGCAACCCACAGATACGCAGTATTTT	CATSGTGQPTDTQYF	TRBJ2-3	TRBV24-1	.	TRBD1
TGTGCCAGCAGCTTGGACGACAACCAAGAGACCCAGTACTTC	CASSLDDNQETQYF	TRBJ2-5	TRBV5-4	once	.
TGTGCCAGCAGCTTAGAACGTGCCGGGTCACAAGAGACCCAGTACTTC	CASSLERAGSQETQYF	TRBJ2-5	TRBV7-6	few	.
TGTGCCAGCAGCATCCGGGACTCGAACACTGAAGCTTTCTTT	CASSIRDSNTEAFF	TRBJ1-1	TRBV7-8	.	.
TGTGCCAGCAGTTTCAGTGCAACTAATGAAAAACTGTTTTTT	CASSFSATNEKLFF	TRBJ1-4	TRBV28	.	.
TGTGCCAGCAGCTTGAGGCAGGGAATGGGCAATCAGCCCCAGCATTTT	CASSLRQGMGNQPQHF	TRBJ1-5	TRBV5-5	.	.
TGCGCCAGCAGTGAGGCCGGGACTGGAAACACCATATATTTT	CASSEAGTGNTIYF	TRBJ1-3	TRBV10-1	few	.
TGCGCCAGCAGCCACGACAGGGGTAGCTATGGCTACACCTTC	CASSHDRGSYGYTF	TRBJ1-2	TRBV4-1	.	TRBD1
TGTGCCACCAGCACGACTGGGTCCTGGGGCGATACGCAGTATTTT	CATSTTGSWGDTQYF	TRBJ2-3	TRBV2	.	.
TGTGCCAGTAGTATCGGACTAGCGGGAGGGCCAGATACGCAGTATTTT	CASSIGLAGGPDTQYF	TRBJ2-3	TRBV19	.	TRBD2
TGTGCCAGCAGCCACTTTGCGGACACAGATACGCAGTATTTT	CASSHFADTDTQYF	TRBJ2-3	TRBV3-1/TRBV3-2	.	.
TGCGCCAGCAGCTCCGGGACAGAAACTACTAACTATGGCTACACCTTC	CASSSGTETTNYGYTF	TRBJ1-2	TRBV5-1	.	TRBD1
TGTGCCACCAGCAGGGGGGGGTTCGCTGAGCAGTTCTTC	CATSRGGFAEQFF	TRBJ2-1	TRBV15	.	TRBD2
TGTGCCAGTAGTTCACAGGGGGCCCCTGAAGCTTTCTTT	CASSSQGAPEAFF	TRBJ1-1	TRBV19	.	TRBD1
TGTGCCAGCTCCTTCACAGGAACCGATTCACCCCTCCACTTT	CASSFTGTDSPLHF	TRBJ1-6	TRBV18	.	.
TGTGCCAGCAGTCAGGGGGGTCATGAGCAGTTCTTC	CASSQGGHEQFF	TRBJ2-1	TRBV12-3/TRBV12-4	few	.
TGTGCCAGCAGCTCCCGGAGTGCCACCACGGACACTGAAGCTTTCTTT	CASSSRSATTDTEAFF	TRBJ1-1	TRBV7-9	.	.
TGTGCCATCAGCCAACTAGCGGGGGAAACAGATACGCAGTATTTT	CAISQLAGETDTQYF	TRBJ2-3	TRBV10-3	once	TRBD2
TGTGCCAGTAGTATAACGAGCCTACAGGCAGATACGCAGTATTTT	CASSITSLQADTQYF	TRBJ2-3	TRBV19	medium-sized	.
TGTGCCAGCAGTTACGGGACAGGTAGCAATCAGCCCCAGCATTTT	CASSYGTGSNQPQHF	TRBJ1-5	TRBV27	.	TRBD1
TGTGCCACCACTCCGGGGTCTAGCGGGAGCACAGATACGCAGTATTTT	CATTPGSSGSTDTQYF	TRBJ2-3	TRBV7-6	.	TRBD2
TGCAGTGCCCCTGGGGAGACCTATGGCTACACCTTC	CSAPGETYGYTF	TRBJ1-2	TRBV29-1	.	.
TGCGCCAGCAGTGAGGACGGGGAGGGGGACAACTACAATGAGCAGTTCTTC	CASSEDGEGDNYNEQFF	TRBJ2-1	TRBV10-1	.	.
TGTGCCAGCAGTTCGGACAGTTCACCCCTCCACTTT	CASSSDSSPLHF	TRBJ1-6	TRBV28	.	.
TGCAGCCTTTGGAGGCCAGGGGGGACCCAGTACTTC	CSLWRPGGTQYF	TRBJ2-5	TRBV29-1	few	TRBD1
TGTGCCAGCAGGGTACAGGGGTTCTCTGGAAACACCATATATTTT	CASRVQGFSGNTIYF	TRBJ1-3	TRBV2	many	TRBD1
TGTGCCAGCGGACAGAGCTCTGGAAACACCATATATTTT	CASGQSSGNTIYF	TRBJ1-3	TRBV6-5	.	.